This T cell receptor beta chain derives from a study of blood T cell repertoires in COVID-19. Enrolment of Seattle patients took place during active infection, and they were followed longitudinally. Using immunoSEQ multiplex PCR, the repertoire was profiled, and TCRdb retains in-frame clones only, with some absent. The profile shows 150,000 to 200,000 clones, approximately 90% of them singletons. Sequenced sample: peripheral blood. The receptor was isolated from a man between 18 and 29 years old with COVID-19, enrolled during active disease.

The CDR3 protein is CASSVGPVSARELFF. The CDR3 region has the DNA TGTGCCAGCAGCGTAGGGCCAGTCAGCGCCAGGGAGCTGTTTTTT. This rearrangement joins TRBV9 to TRBJ2-2; D gene uncertain. V shed 0 bases and J shed 9 bases, with 15 bases lying between them. The CDR3 length is 15 residues. From germline, CDR1 is SGDLS and CDR2 YYNGEE. The full variable domain, completed using reference TRBV9 and TRBJ2-2, is DSGVTQTPKHLITATGQRVTLRCSPRSGDLSVYWYQQSLDQGLQFLIQYYNGEERAKGNILERFSAQQFPDLHSELNLSSLELGDSALYFCASSVGPVSARELFFGEGSRLTVL.